The text below deals with one T cell receptor (beta chain). No antigen is known for it. This sample was taken from a study of graft-versus-host responses after intestinal transplantation. Study background: The whole recipient group had anti-thymocyte globulin induction followed by tacrolimus and steroids for roughly three years. Regarding the study as a whole: GvH clones were found in recipient marrow; some appeared first in ileum or blood. Allograft clonal ratios (graft-versus-host to host-versus-graft) were high in patients who had graft-donor T cell macrochimerism.

TCRdb keeps only in-frame clones here, not all; method: immunoSEQ multiplex PCR. Among about 120,000 clones listed, less than 95% were seen once. The sequenced sample was unstimulated CD4+ T cells sorted from spleen or lymph node cells, obtained before intestinal transplant. The receptor was isolated from a human donor who received an intestinal transplant.

The CDR3 nucleotides are TGTGCCAGCAGCTCCCCCTCGCGGGGACTGGGAAATACGCAGTATTTT. Translated, it gives CASSSPSRGLGNTQYF. This chain links TRBV27 with TRBJ2-3; D is perhaps TRBD2 (6 bases). Trimming took off 6 bases at V and 7 bases at J, with 23 bases between the two ends. The CDR3 is 16 amino acids. Germline V CDR1 and CDR2: MNHEY, SMNVEV (reference sequence).